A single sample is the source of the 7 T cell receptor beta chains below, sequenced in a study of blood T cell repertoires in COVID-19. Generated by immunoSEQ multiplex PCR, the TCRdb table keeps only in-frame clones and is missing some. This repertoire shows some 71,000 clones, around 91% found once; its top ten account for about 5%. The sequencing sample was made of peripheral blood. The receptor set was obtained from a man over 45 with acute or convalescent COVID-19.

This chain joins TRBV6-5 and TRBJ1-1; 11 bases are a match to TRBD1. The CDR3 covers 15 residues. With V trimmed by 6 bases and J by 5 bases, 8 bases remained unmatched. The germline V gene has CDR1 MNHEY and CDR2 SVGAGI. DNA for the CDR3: TGTGCCAGCAGCAAGGGACAGGGGGGGAAGACTGAAGCTTTCTTT. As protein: CASSKGQGGKTEAFF.

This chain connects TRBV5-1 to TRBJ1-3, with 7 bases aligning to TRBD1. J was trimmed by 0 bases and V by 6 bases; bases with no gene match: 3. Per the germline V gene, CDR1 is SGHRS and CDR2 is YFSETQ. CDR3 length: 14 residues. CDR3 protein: CASTSGGSGNTIYF. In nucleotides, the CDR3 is TGCGCCAGCACCTCAGGGGGCTCTGGAAACACCATATATTTT.

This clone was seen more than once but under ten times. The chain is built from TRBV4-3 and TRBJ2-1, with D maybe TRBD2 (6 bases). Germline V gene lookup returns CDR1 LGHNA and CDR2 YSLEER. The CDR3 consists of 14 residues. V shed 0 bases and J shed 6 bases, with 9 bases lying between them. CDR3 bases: TGCGCCAGCAGCCAAGATTCGACTAGCAATGAGCAGTTCTTC. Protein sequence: CASSQDSTSNEQFF.

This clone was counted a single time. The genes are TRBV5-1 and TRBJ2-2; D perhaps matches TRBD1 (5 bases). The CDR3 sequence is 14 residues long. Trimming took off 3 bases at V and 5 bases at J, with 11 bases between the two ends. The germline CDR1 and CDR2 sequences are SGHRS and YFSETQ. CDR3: CASSSTSGTGELFF. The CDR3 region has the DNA TGCGCCAGCAGCTCAACATCAGGGACCGGGGAGCTGTTTTTT.

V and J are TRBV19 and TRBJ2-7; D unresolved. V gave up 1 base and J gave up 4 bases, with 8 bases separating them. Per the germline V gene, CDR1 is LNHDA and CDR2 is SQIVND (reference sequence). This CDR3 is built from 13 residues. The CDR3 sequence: CASSIAGRYEQYF. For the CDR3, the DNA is TGTGCCAGTAGTATAGCAGGCAGGTACGAGCAGTACTTC.

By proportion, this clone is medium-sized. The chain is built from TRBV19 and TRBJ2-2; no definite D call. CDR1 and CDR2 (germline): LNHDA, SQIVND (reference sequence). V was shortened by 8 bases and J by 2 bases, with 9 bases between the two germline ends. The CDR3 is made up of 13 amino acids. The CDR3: CASHSVNTGELFF. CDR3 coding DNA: TGTGCCAGTCACTCGGTAAACACCGGGGAGCTGTTTTTT.

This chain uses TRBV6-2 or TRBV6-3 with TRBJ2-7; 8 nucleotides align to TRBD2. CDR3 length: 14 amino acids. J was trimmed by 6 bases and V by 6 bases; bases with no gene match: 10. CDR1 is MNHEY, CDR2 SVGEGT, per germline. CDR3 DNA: TGTGCCAGCAGCTATAGCGGGAACCCCAGCGAGCAGTACTTC. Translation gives CASSYSGNPSEQYF.